This passage covers 24 T cell receptor beta chains from one sample sequenced in a study of blood T cell repertoires in COVID-19. Profiled with immunoSEQ multiplex PCR; TCRdb holds only in-frame clones, not every one. The sample consists of 25,000 to 35,000 clones, 70% to 90% of them appearing once. The sample taken for sequencing was peripheral blood. These TCRs come from a man aged 60 to 75 with COVID-19, enrolled during active disease.

The chain links TRBV10-1 to TRBJ2-7; D is unclear. Germline V lookup: CDR1 WNHNN, CDR2 SYGVQD (reference sequence). V gave up 8 bases and J gave up 5 bases, with 16 bases separating them. The CDR3 extends over 13 amino acids. CDR3 sequence: CASFSRMFNEQYF. The DNA for the CDR3 is TGCGCCAGCTTTTCGAGGATGTTCAACGAGCAGTACTTC.

J is TRBJ2-1 and V is TRBV6-5; tentative D call: TRBD2 (6 bases). The CDR3 length is 14 residues. V was pared by 6 bases and J by 10 bases, with 19 bases between. Germline V gene data show CDR1 as MNHEY and CDR2 as SVGAGI. As DNA, the CDR3 is TGTGCCAGCAGCACGGGACTGGTTAATGACGAGCAGTTCTTC. Translated, it gives CASSTGLVNDEQFF.

The chain carries TRBV15 and TRBJ1-1, with D hard to call. The CDR3 extends over 13 amino acids. Germline V gene sequence: CDR1 LNHNV, CDR2 YYDKDF (reference sequence). The ends were cut back, 0 bases at V and 7 bases at J, with 9 bases in the middle. Here the CDR3 reads CATSRDRGFEAFF. The CDR3 nucleotides read TGTGCCACCAGCAGAGATCGGGGTTTTGAAGCTTTCTTT. The variable domain in full, completed from reference TRBV15 and TRBJ1-1, reads DAMVIQNPRYQVTQFGKPVTLSCSQTLNHNVMYWYQQKSSQAPKLLFHYYDKDFNNEADTPDNFQSRRPNTSFCFLDIRSPGLGDTAMYLCATSRDRGFEAFFGQGTRLTVV.

This clone turned up a few times. The chain has TRBV24-1 and TRBJ2-2; a weak D match, TRBD2 (5 bases). V was pared by 0 bases and J by 3 bases, with 10 bases between. The CDR3 length is 16 residues. Germline values: CDR1 KGHDR, CDR2 SFDVKD. In DNA, the CDR3 is TGTGCCACCAGTGATTTGGGGAGTGACCACACCGGGGAGCTGTTTTTT. Its translation: CATSDLGSDHTGELFF.

The chain has TRBV6-5 and TRBJ2-3, with a tentative D call TRBD2 (5 bases). This CDR3 contains 14 residues. Trimming removed 6 bases at V and 5 bases at J, with 15 bases between. Germline V gives CDR1 MNHEY, CDR2 SVGAGI. CDR3 loop: CASREVILLDTQYF. The CDR3 region has the DNA TGTGCCAGCAGGGAGGTGATCCTATTAGATACGCAGTATTTT.

This clone was counted between two and nine times. The genes are TRBV19 and TRBJ1-2; perhaps TRBD1 as D (5 bases). The V gene's germline CDR1 is LNHDA and CDR2 SQIVND (reference sequence). Trimming took 5 bases from V and 4 from J, leaving 17 bases between them. The CDR3 contains 15 residues. The CDR3 DNA is TGTGCCAGTAGTGCCCTGAGGCAGGGTGGCTATGGCTACACCTTC. Translation gives CASSALRQGGYGYTF.

In its sample, this clone was seen a few times. The genes are TRBV6-5 and TRBJ2-1, with TRBD2 matching over 11 bases. Unmatched junction bases numbered 7, after V lost 6 bases and J lost 6 bases. CDR1 and CDR2 from the germline V gene are MNHEY and SVGAGI. The length of the CDR3 is 15 residues. In nucleotides, the CDR3 is TGTGCCAGCAGCCGCCCGGGACTAGCGGTCAATGAGCAGTTCTTC. It specifies CASSRPGLAVNEQFF.

A single count supports this clone. J is TRBJ1-2 and V is TRBV9; D possibly corresponds to TRBD1 (5 bases). V lost 0 bases and J lost 1, with 22 bases in between. The CDR3 is 19 residues long. The germline gives CDR1 SGDLS, CDR2 YYNGEE. CDR3 in amino acids: CASSVGQGILYGVNYGYTF. CDR3 bases: TGTGCCAGCAGCGTAGGGCAGGGCATCCTTTATGGCGTTAACTATGGCTACACCTTC.

The chain carries TRBV11-3 and TRBJ2-7; 9 bases match TRBD2. Germline CDR1 is SGHNT and CDR2 is YENEEA. CDR3 size: 14 residues. V dropped 3 bases and J dropped 7; count of bases not matched to a gene: 7. DNA of the CDR3: TGTGCCAGCAGCTTGTCTGGACTAGCGAGGGAGCAGTACTTC. Residues: CASSLSGLAREQYF.

The chain links TRBV29-1 to TRBJ1-4; perhaps TRBD1 as D (5 bases). Looked up from germline, CDR1 is SQVTM and CDR2 is ANQGSEA. The CDR3 contains 15 residues. Trimming stripped 6 bases from V and 0 bases from J, with 14 bases between. This CDR3 is CSVADTVATNEKLFF. As DNA, the CDR3 is TGCAGCGTCGCGGACACAGTTGCAACTAATGAAAAACTGTTTTTT. Complete variable domain (other parts from reference TRBV29-1 and TRBJ1-4): SAVISQKPSRDICQRGTSLTIQCQVDSQVTMMFWYRQQPGQSLTLIATANQGSEATYESGFVIDKFPISRPNLTFSTLTVSNMSPEDSSIYLCSVADTVATNEKLFFGSGTQLSVL.

The chain uses TRBV19 and TRBJ2-5, with 12 bases aligning to TRBD1. Germline values: CDR1 LNHDA, CDR2 SQIVND (reference sequence). The CDR3 has 16 residues. V lost 6 bases, J lost 5 bases, and 10 bases stayed unmatched. The CDR3 DNA follows: TGTGCCAGTAGCGCCCGGGACAGGGGGCGCCGGGAGACCCAGTACTTC. This gives the protein CASSARDRGRRETQYF. Drawing the rest from reference TRBV19 and TRBJ2-5, the complete variable domain is DGGITQSPKYLFRKEGQNVTLSCEQNLNHDAMYWYRQDPGQGLRLIYYSQIVNDFQKGDIAEGYSVSREKKESFPLTVTSAQKNPTAFYLCASSARDRGRRETQYFGPGTRLLVL.

V gene TRBV6-5 combines with J gene TRBJ2-7, with 7 positions matching TRBD1. After removal of 2 bases from V and 2 bases from J, the junction contained 3 bases not matched to a gene. The CDR3 consists of 14 residues. Germline V gene lookup returns CDR1 MNHEY and CDR2 SVGAGI. The CDR3 sequence is CASSYGQGAYEQYF. DNA for the CDR3: TGTGCCAGCAGTTACGGGCAGGGGGCCTACGAGCAGTACTTC.

V is TRBV27 and J is TRBJ1-6; D not certain. CDR3 length equals 18 residues. Trimming removed 1 base at V and 0 bases at J, with 13 bases between. Germline V gene data show CDR1 as MNHEY and CDR2 as SMNVEV (reference sequence). The CDR3 DNA reads TGTGCCAGCAGTTTATGGGGAGGGTCTAGCTCCTATAATTCACCCCTCCACTTT. Its protein is CASSLWGGSSSYNSPLHF.

In this sample, this clone turned up once. The chain links TRBV4-1 to TRBJ1-2; D not resolved. This CDR3 spans 14 amino acids. Trimming shortened V by 6 bases and J by 8 bases, and 19 bases separated the two germline ends. Germline CDR1 is MGHRA and CDR2 is YSYEKL. The CDR3 reads CASSLTRAGKGYTF. The CDR3 nucleotides are TGCGCCAGCAGTCTTACAAGAGCGGGGAAGGGCTACACCTTC.

V is TRBV5-1 and J is TRBJ2-5; D remains ambiguous. Between the trimmed V and J ends, which lost 0 bases and 8 bases, there was a span of 8 bases. This CDR3 is 12 amino acids long. Germline CDR1 SGHRS, CDR2 YFSETQ. As DNA, the CDR3 is TGCGCCAGCAGCTTGGTTATGGGCACCCAGTACTTC. It specifies CASSLVMGTQYF.

The chain has TRBV4-2 and TRBJ2-7; 7 positions match TRBD1. The CDR3 runs to 15 residues. Germline loops: CDR1 LGHNA, CDR2 YNFKEQ. J gave up 0 bases and V 2 bases, and 4 bases lay outside the gene matches. The CDR3 sequence is CASSQPTGSSYEQYF. CDR3 sequence (DNA): TGTGCCAGCAGCCAACCGACAGGGAGCTCCTACGAGCAGTACTTC.

This clone was observed a few times. This chain connects TRBV7-3 to TRBJ2-5; tentative D call: TRBD1 (7 bases). The germline V gene encodes CDR1 SGHTA and CDR2 FQGTGA. This CDR3 is 14 amino acids long. The ends were cut back, 5 bases at V and 5 bases at J, with 15 bases in the middle. This CDR3 reads CASSPQGGWETQYF. CDR3 DNA: TGTGCCAGCAGCCCCCAGGGGGGTTGGGAGACCCAGTACTTC.

This chain links TRBV10-3 with TRBJ1-2; D gene ambiguous. Per germline, CDR1 ENHRY and CDR2 SYGVKD. The CDR3 contains 15 residues. The V gene lost 4 bases and the J gene lost 5 bases, with 17 bases spanning the gap. The CDR3 spells CAISVGAGGSYGYTF. The CDR3, as DNA: TGTGCCATCAGTGTGGGTGCGGGAGGTAGTTATGGCTACACCTTC.

The chain employs TRBV5-1 and TRBJ1-3, with 10 bases that match TRBD1. The CDR3 is 17 amino acids. Germline V gene lookup returns CDR1 SGHRS and CDR2 YFSETQ. The V segment lost 1 base and the J segment 0 bases; nucleotides outside the gene matches: 4. CDR3 DNA sequence: TGCGCCAGCAGCTTGTTAGGGACAGGGGTCTCTGGAAACACCATATATTTT. This sequence encodes CASSLLGTGVSGNTIYF.

The CDR3 DNA reads TGTGCCAGCAGCGCCACGCTTAGCCCCTATAATTCACCCCTCCACTTT. Translating it yields CASSATLSPYNSPLHF. This chain connects TRBV27 to TRBJ1-6; D unclear. The CDR3 is 16 amino acids. Germline values: CDR1 MNHEY, CDR2 SMNVEV (reference sequence). V lost 6 bases and J lost 2, with 14 bases in between.

A single count supports this clone. The CDR3 coding sequence is TGCGCCAGCAGCTGGTCCGGGACTAGCGGGAGAAGTGAGCAGTTCTTC. Amino acid sequence: CASSWSGTSGRSEQFF. The rearrangement joins TRBV5-1 to TRBJ2-1; 14 bases match TRBD2. CDR1 is SGHRS, CDR2 YFSETQ, per germline. With 3 bases clipped from V and 9 bases from J, the junction kept 8 bases outside the gene matches. The CDR3 sequence is 16 residues long.

This rearrangement joins TRBV20-1 to TRBJ1-4, with 9 bases fitting TRBD1. The junction had 7 bases not matched to a gene; V was cut back by 3 bases and J by 8 bases. Germline CDR1 reads DFQATT; CDR2 reads SNEGSKA (reference sequence). The CDR3 loop spans 14 amino acids. Here the CDR3 reads CSASNYRGREKLFF. The CDR3 bases are TGCAGTGCTAGTAACTACAGGGGGCGGGAAAAACTGTTTTTT.

CDR3 DNA: TGTGCCAGCAGTTGGGCGACTAGCGCCTCCTACGAGCAGTACTTC. This codes for CASSWATSASYEQYF. V and J are TRBV27 and TRBJ2-7; 8 bases map to TRBD2. This CDR3 contains 15 residues. The V segment lost 4 bases and the J segment 0 bases; nucleotides outside the gene matches: 5. Per germline, CDR1 MNHEY and CDR2 SMNVEV (reference sequence).

The chain carries TRBV2 and TRBJ2-5; the D gene is possibly TRBD1 (6 bases). Per the germline V gene, CDR1 is SNHLY and CDR2 is FYNNEI. Trimming pared 6 bases from V and 2 bases from J, leaving 13 bases between. CDR3 length: 14 residues. DNA for the CDR3: TGTGCCAGCAGCGTCCGGGACAAACAAGAGACCCAGTACTTC. It yields the protein CASSVRDKQETQYF.